This T cell receptor (beta chain) was captured in a study of T cells in narcolepsy (dated by TCRdb to about 2018). About the investigation overall: The study enrolled patients with narcolepsy type 1 or type 2 (NT1, NT2) together with healthy control donors. The study used TCR Vbeta sequencing to track clonotypes in blood and CSF while looking for autoreactive T cells in narcolepsy patients that target self-antigens of hypocretin neurons (hypocretin, TRIB2). The full study reports these points: Patients and controls had comparable numbers of sequenced blood memory CD4+ clonotypes, averaging about 37,000 and 33,000, respectively. Autoreactive clonotypes were reported to be detected serially in the blood of the same patients and of different patients, but not in the blood of healthy controls. No sequences matching autoreactive T cell clones were contained in some blood memory CD4+ repertoires from patients and controls. Plots comparing CSF and blood CD4+ T cell clonotypes from the same patient highlighted HCRT-specific and TRIB2-specific autoreactive clonotypes.

For TCR Vbeta sequencing, memory CD4+ T cells were sorted ex vivo from the peripheral blood of narcolepsy patients and healthy controls. From its cysteine to its phenylalanine, the CDR3 spans 14 amino acids. The only DNA kept is the CDR3, 42 bases in frame from the first base. The germline V gene (reference sequence) gives CDR1 as SGHNT and CDR2 as YYREEE. Cut back by 4 bases and 8 bases, the V and J ends lie 18 bases apart. The method behind the library was the immunoSEQ multiplex PCR assay. The clones in this table, taken by TCRdb from immuneACCESS, are in-frame only. Not every clone is retained; where verified, under half of the shortfall comes from an unresolved V gene, and the cause of the rest is unknown. The sample table records some 32,000 clones; roughly 82% of these occur just once. The top ten clones comprise roughly 1% of the sample. As regards this clone: Its target antigen remains unknown. Base-call qualities are not available, and no considerably larger clone is one nucleotide away.

The rearranged chain carries TRBV5-4 and TRBJ1-2; a weak D assignment points to TRBD1 (5 bases agree). This clonotype originated in a human donor with narcolepsy. The specimen was CD45RA- memory CD4+ T cells from PBMCs. The cell subset or site label, as the study defines it: memory T cells sorted ex vivo from peripheral blood. The bases are TGTGCCAGCAGCCCTGGAGGGGTTGGGGACGGCTACACCTTC. The resulting protein is CASSPGGVGDGYTF.